This entry features one T cell receptor (beta chain) sequence. CD45RO-negative, CCR7-positively selected cells formed the naive CD8 fraction, excluding terminally differentiated effector memory CD45RA+ cells. The healthy adult donors were HIV-negative and reported no recent acute infections or vaccinations. These data belong to a study of shared clonotypes between healthy human individuals. Profiling relied on immunoSEQ multiplex PCR, and the TCRdb table lists in-frame clones only, not all of them. Of roughly 770,000 clones listed, 95% to 97% are singletons. Germline loops: CDR1 WNHNN, CDR2 SYGVQD (reference sequence). CDR3 length: 12 amino acids. Germline trimming cut 8 bases from V and 3 bases from J; bases unmatched to any gene: 1.

The chain couples TRBV10-1 to TRBJ2-7, with 10 bases that match TRBD1. Sequences were obtained from naive CD8+ T cells sorted from blood. The sequence was obtained from a man aged 25-45 years in good health. This CDR3 reads CASGDRGYEQYF. Here the CDR3 DNA reads TGCGCCAGCGGGGACAGGGGCTACGAGCAGTACTTC.